Below are 21 T cell receptor beta chains sequenced from a single sample in a study of CD8+ T cells in alopecia areata. Treatment noted: oral pan-JAK inhibitor, 5-10 mg twice daily. Once RNA had been extracted, it was reverse transcribed into cDNA to act as the sequencing template. The assay was immunoSEQ multiplex PCR, and TCRdb's table has in-frame clones only and misses some. The table shows around 190,000 clones, with about three fifths occurring only once. The sample here was CD4+ T cells sorted from blood, taken between weeks 47 and 50, from a patient treated with tofacitinib. These receptors were taken from a human donor with alopecia areata.

This clone was observed a few times. Here the CDR3 DNA reads TGTGCCACCAGCAGAGATAGTAGGCAGAACTATGGCTACACCTTC. Translated: CATSRDSRQNYGYTF. The chain has TRBV15 and TRBJ1-2, with no clear D. V lost 0 bases and J lost 2, with 10 bases in between. The CDR3 is 15 amino acids. Germline assignment: CDR1 LNHNV and CDR2 YYDKDF (reference sequence).

This chain links TRBV27 with TRBJ2-3, with D maybe TRBD1 (6 bases). Trimming pared 2 bases from V and 1 base from J, leaving 19 bases between. The CDR3 extends over 18 amino acids. Per germline, CDR1 MNHEY and CDR2 SMNVEV (reference sequence). The CDR3 coding sequence is TGTGCCAGCAGTTTACCTGGGGGACAAAAGGTGGGCACAGATACGCAGTATTTT. Residues: CASSLPGGQKVGTDTQYF.

The rearrangement links TRBV5-4 to TRBJ2-1; D is possibly TRBD2 (6 bases). There are 13 residues in the CDR3. Trimming took off 1 base at V and 7 bases at J, with 9 bases between the two ends. Germline V gene data show CDR1 as SGHNT and CDR2 as YYREEE (reference sequence). CDR3 nucleotides: TGTGCCAGCAGCTTGTGGGCGGGGAATGAGCAGTTCTTC. Protein product: CASSLWAGNEQFF.

The rearrangement joins TRBV6-5 to TRBJ1-2; 7 bases align to TRBD1. CDR1 is MNHEY, CDR2 SVGAGI, per germline. J lost 2 bases, V lost 0 bases, and 3 bases had no gene match. CDR3 length: 15 amino acids. The CDR3: CASSYSGTANYGYTF. The CDR3, as DNA: TGTGCCAGCAGTTACTCCGGGACAGCCAACTATGGCTACACCTTC.

The chain recombines TRBV29-1 with TRBJ1-4; D gene ambiguous. Germline-derived CDR1 and CDR2 are SQVTM and ANQGSEA. V lost 7 bases to trimming and J lost 3 bases, with 6 bases between them. The CDR3 is 11 amino acids. CDR3 amino acids: CSGQSNEKLFF. The DNA of the CDR3 is TGCAGCGGGCAGTCTAATGAAAAACTGTTTTTT.

J is TRBJ1-4 and V is TRBV25-1; D might be TRBD1 (5 bases). The germline gives CDR1 MGHDK, CDR2 SYGVNS. Trimming removed 2 bases at V and 8 bases at J, with 15 bases between. The CDR3 is 15 residues long. The DNA of the CDR3 is TGTGCCAGCAGTGAAGTAGGTCCGTGGGACGAAAAACTGTTTTTT. Translating gives CASSEVGPWDEKLFF.

This clone showed up many times. The genes are TRBV30 and TRBJ1-2, with D hard to call. In germline, CDR1 is GTSNPN, CDR2 SVGIG (reference sequence). V was clipped by 2 bases and J by 11 bases, with 3 bases between them. The CDR3 loop spans 8 amino acids. As DNA, the CDR3 is TGTGCCTGGAGTCCATACACCTTC. Translation gives CAWSPYTF. Full variable domain (remainder filled in from reference TRBV30 and TRBJ1-2): SQTIHQWPATLVQPVGSPLSLECTVEGTSNPNLYWYRQAAGRGLQLLFYSVGIGQISSEVPQNLSASRPQDRQFILSSKKLLLSDSGFYLCAWSPYTFGSGTRLTVV.

The rearrangement uses TRBV29-1 and TRBJ1-1; TRBD1 matches 8 bases. This CDR3 is 12 amino acids long. V was clipped by 7 bases and J by 5 bases; unmatched bases: 6. Germline values: CDR1 SQVTM, CDR2 ANQGSEA. CDR3 nucleotide sequence: TGCAGCGGCGGACAGGGTTGGACTGAAGCTTTCTTT. Its translation: CSGGQGWTEAFF.

The chain is built from TRBV14 and TRBJ2-4; D is tentatively TRBD1 or TRBD2 (6 bases each). The CDR3 spans 11 residues. The germline V and J ends were trimmed by 4 bases and 15 bases, with 13 bases remaining between them. Germline CDR1 is SGHDN and CDR2 is FVKESK. CDR3 amino acids: CASSLGGTMYF. Written as DNA, the CDR3 is TGTGCCAGCAGCCTAGGGGGGACAATGTACTTC. Variable domain in full (rest from reference TRBV14 and TRBJ2-4): EAGVTQFPSHSVIEKGQTVTLRCDPISGHDNLYWYRRVMGKEIKFLLHFVKESKQDESGMPNNRFLAERTGGTYSTLKVQPAELEDSGVYFCASSLGGTMYFGAGTRLSVL.

The sample holds many counts of this clone. The rearrangement joins TRBV19 to TRBJ2-2; the D is unclear. Germline V gene lookup returns CDR1 LNHDA and CDR2 SQIVND (reference sequence). The CDR3 sequence is 16 residues long. With 3 bases removed from V and 0 bases from J, the gap between germline ends came to 11 bases. CDR3 sequence: CASSMIRVTNTGELFF. Here the CDR3 DNA reads TGTGCCAGTAGTATGATCCGGGTTACGAACACCGGGGAGCTGTTTTTT.

The chain joins TRBV29-1 to TRBJ1-2; 10 nucleotides align to TRBD1. Germline V gives CDR1 SQVTM, CDR2 ANQGSEA. Trimming took 6 bases from V and 6 from J; bases not matched to a gene: 10. This CDR3 contains 14 residues. CDR3 protein: CSVAPGQGFNGYTF. The CDR3 coding sequence is TGCAGCGTAGCACCGGGACAGGGGTTTAATGGCTACACCTTC.

This rearrangement joins TRBV6-5 to TRBJ1-5; a weak D match, TRBD1 (5 bases). There are 14 residues in the CDR3. In germline, CDR1 is MNHEY, CDR2 SVGAGI. Trimming shortened V by 9 bases and J by 6 bases, and 18 bases separated the two germline ends. The CDR3 loop is CASSRGSALQPQHF. The CDR3 DNA reads as TGTGCCAGTAGTAGGGGCAGCGCTCTTCAGCCCCAGCATTTT.

The rearrangement joins TRBV4-3 to TRBJ2-3; 11 bases align to TRBD1. Losses at the gene ends were 4 bases for V and 4 bases for J; bases not matched to a gene: 1. This CDR3 has 14 amino acids. Germline V CDR1 and CDR2: LGHNA, YSLEER. The CDR3 DNA sequence: TGCGCCAGCAGCCCGGGACAGGGGGCAGATACGCAGTATTTT. It yields the protein CASSPGQGADTQYF.

This chain connects TRBV29-1 to TRBJ2-5; possibly TRBD2 for D (6 bases). Trimming removed 3 bases from V and 5 bases from J, with 10 bases in between. Germline lookup yields CDR1 SQVTM and CDR2 ANQGSEA. The CDR3 length is 12 residues. CDR3 protein: CSVDAGFETQYF. The CDR3 DNA is TGCAGCGTTGATGCGGGATTCGAGACCCAGTACTTC. Supplemented by reference TRBV29-1 and TRBJ2-5, the full variable domain reads SAVISQKPSRDICQRGTSLTIQCQVDSQVTMMFWYRQQPGQSLTLIATANQGSEATYESGFVIDKFPISRPNLTFSTLTVSNMSPEDSSIYLCSVDAGFETQYFGPGTRLLVL.

The chain links TRBV30 to TRBJ2-3, with D possibly matching TRBD1 (5 bases). V was trimmed by 1 base and J by 2 bases, leaving 10 bases between them. Germline V gene sequence: CDR1 GTSNPN, CDR2 SVGIG (reference sequence). The CDR3 is 14 residues long. The CDR3 region is CAWSDRRNTDTQYF. The CDR3 nucleotides are TGTGCCTGGAGTGACAGGAGAAACACAGATACGCAGTATTTT.

This clone was recorded a few times. The chain carries TRBV5-1 and TRBJ1-1, with TRBD1 matching 8 bases. This CDR3 contains 15 residues. V shed 4 bases and J 0 bases; nucleotides not matched to a gene: 5. Germline loops: CDR1 SGHRS, CDR2 YFSETQ. The CDR3 region is CASSGQGFVNTEAFF. CDR3 bases: TGCGCCAGCAGCGGACAGGGTTTTGTGAACACTGAAGCTTTCTTT.

The gene calls are TRBV4-3 and TRBJ2-1; D not certain. Per the germline V gene, CDR1 is LGHNA and CDR2 is YSLEER. With 3 bases removed from V and 10 bases from J, the gap between germline ends came to 22 bases. The CDR3 covers 16 residues. The CDR3 DNA follows: TGCGCCAGCAGCCACGGATCGGTGCCTAGTGTGCAGGAGCAGTTCTTC. Its protein is CASSHGSVPSVQEQFF.

The genes are TRBV29-1 and TRBJ2-2, with D perhaps TRBD1 or TRBD2 (5 bases each). Germline-derived CDR1 and CDR2 are SQVTM and ANQGSEA. This CDR3 comprises 14 residues. V shed 3 bases and J shed 5 bases, with 13 bases lying between them. The CDR3 nucleotides are TGCAGCGTTGAGAAGGGGCGAGGGACCGGGGAGCTGTTTTTT. Translation gives CSVEKGRGTGELFF.

The rearrangement uses TRBV7-9 and TRBJ2-2, with 8 bases matching TRBD1. Germline trimming cut 1 base from V and 6 bases from J; bases unmatched to any gene: 10. CDR1 and CDR2 (germline): SEHNR, FQNEAQ (reference sequence). The CDR3 runs to 17 residues. DNA of the CDR3: TGTGCCAGCAGCTTAGGTGGAGGACAGGGCATGCCCGGGGAGCTGTTTTTT. It yields the protein CASSLGGGQGMPGELFF. Supplemented by reference TRBV7-9 and TRBJ2-2, the full variable domain reads DTGVSQNPRHKITKRGQNVTFRCDPISEHNRLYWYRQTLGQGPEFLTYFQNEAQLEKSRLLSDRFSAERPKGSFSTLEIQRTEQGDSAMYLCASSLGGGQGMPGELFFGEGSRLTVL.

The chain links TRBV6-5 to TRBJ1-2; tentative D call: TRBD1 (5 bases). V lost 7 bases, J lost 7 bases, and 13 bases lay in between. This CDR3 is 12 amino acids long. Germline CDR1 MNHEY, CDR2 SVGAGI. CDR3 residues: CASTSGHGGYTF. In DNA, the CDR3 is TGTGCCAGCACCTCCGGACACGGTGGCTACACCTTC.

The J gene is TRBJ2-3, the V gene TRBV5-1; D is ambiguous. CDR3 length: 16 amino acids. Germline V CDR1 and CDR2: SGHRS, YFSETQ. V shed 4 bases and J shed 0 bases, with 15 bases lying between them. The CDR3 here is CASSPKDRVSTDTQYF. The CDR3 DNA follows: TGCGCCAGCAGCCCAAAGGACCGGGTCAGCACAGATACGCAGTATTTT.